Given below is one T cell receptor (beta chain) in context. Its antigen is still unknown. These data belong to a study of T cell responses to AZD1222 COVID-19 vaccine. Only in-frame clones appear in the TCRdb table, and some are missing; sequencing was by immunoSEQ multiplex PCR. This sample yields 50,000 to 70,000 clones, of which more than 80% are seen a single time; about 21% belongs to the top ten. Trimming cost V 4 bases and J 0 bases, with 12 bases left between them. CDR1 and CDR2 (germline): LGHNA, YSLEER. The CDR3 sequence is 15 residues long. Study findings and constraints: All repertoire sampling was performed exclusively after the peak T cell response. Researchers report vaccine-associated CD4 TCRs spanning spike, with dominance at 160-218 and 743-854.

The gene calls are TRBV4-3 and TRBJ1-1, with D maybe TRBD1 (6 bases). The origin of this receptor is an adult in good health. The sequencing here drew on peripheral blood, taken on day 0 of MenACWY control vaccination. The CDR3 loop reads CASSPHGGLNTEAFF. Here the CDR3 DNA reads TGCGCCAGCAGCCCTCACGGGGGGCTGAACACTGAAGCTTTCTTT.